Below, 16 T cell receptor beta chains from the same sample are listed, as sequenced in a study of CD8+ T cells in alopecia areata (dated by TCRdb to 2017 to 2018). The meaning of the sample's time point label: 20 to 30 weeks on oral tofacitinib. In light of the paper, this sample's treatment or condition label describes: oral pan-JAK inhibitor, 5-10 mg twice daily. Library construction relied on the immunoSEQ multiplex PCR assay. RNA was extracted from all samples and reverse transcribed into cDNA, which served as template for TCR sequencing. Imported from immuneACCESS, the table was reduced by TCRdb to in-frame sequences with V and J called. These copies leave out some clones; in studies compared against another copy, an unresolved V gene accounts for under half, and the cause of the remainder is not known. The sample table records approximately 170,000 clones; less than 70% of these occur just once. The biggest ten clones account for 12% to 15% of the sample.

Sequencing was performed on CD4+ T cells sorted from blood, taken at week 24, from a patient treated with tofacitinib. The receptors were sampled from a human donor with alopecia areata.

The chain uses TRBV29-1 and TRBJ2-4, with 10 nucleotides matching TRBD1. V lost 6 bases to trimming and J lost 3 bases; unmatched junction nucleotides: 5. The CDR3 extends over 14 amino acids. Germline V lookup: CDR1 SQVTM, CDR2 ANQGSEA. The CDR3 region is CSVTTGGDKNIQYF. The CDR3 coding sequence is TGCAGCGTCACGACAGGGGGCGACAAAAACATTCAGTACTTC.

V gene TRBV30 combines with J gene TRBJ1-5, with no clear D. The V gene's germline CDR1 is GTSNPN and CDR2 SVGIG (reference sequence). This CDR3 spans 11 amino acids. V dropped 5 bases and J dropped 5 bases, with 7 bases sitting between them. CDR3 sequence: CAWGRDQPQHF. CDR3 bases: TGTGCCTGGGGGCGAGATCAGCCCCAGCATTTT.

The rearrangement uses TRBV13 and TRBJ2-3; 10 nucleotides match TRBD2. J gave up 3 bases and V 5 bases, and 5 bases lay outside the gene matches. The CDR3 loop spans 15 amino acids. Per germline, CDR1 PRHDT and CDR2 FYEKMQ (reference sequence). The CDR3 is CASSTGLAETDTQYF. CDR3 bases: TGTGCCAGCAGCACCGGACTAGCGGAGACAGATACGCAGTATTTT.

This chain links TRBV7-2 with TRBJ2-3; 7 bases align to TRBD2. The J segment lost 2 bases and the V segment lost 6 bases, leaving 14 bases of the junction unmatched. The germline gives CDR1 SGHTA, CDR2 FQGNSA. The CDR3 contains 17 residues. CDR3 coding DNA: TGTGCCAGCAGTTCCTTACGCGGGGGACTTATCACAGATACGCAGTATTTT. Encoded protein: CASSSLRGGLITDTQYF.

This clone was observed many times. The chain employs TRBV27 and TRBJ1-5; a weak D match, TRBD1 (5 bases). This CDR3 comprises 14 residues. V lost 3 bases, J lost 4 bases, and 10 bases lay in between. Germline V gives CDR1 MNHEY, CDR2 SMNVEV (reference sequence). CDR3 sequence: CASSFVAGNQPQHF. CDR3 coding DNA: TGTGCCAGCAGTTTTGTGGCAGGGAATCAGCCCCAGCATTTT.

The genes are TRBV2 and TRBJ2-7; D is perhaps TRBD1 or TRBD2 (5 bases each). The germline CDR1 and CDR2 sequences are SNHLY and FYNNEI. V was pared by 5 bases and J by 3 bases, with 8 bases between. This CDR3 region has 12 residues. CDR3 in amino acids: CASSLGDYEQYF. The DNA of the CDR3 is TGTGCCAGCAGTTTGGGGGACTACGAGCAGTACTTC.

This clone was recorded many times. The chain has TRBV4-2 and TRBJ1-1; possible D gene TRBD1, 6 bases. The CDR3 totals 15 residues. Trimming pared 2 bases from V and 6 bases from J, leaving 16 bases between. The germline CDR1 and CDR2 sequences are LGHNA and YNFKEQ. This CDR3 reads CASSQFELDSSEAFF. The CDR3 nucleotides read TGTGCCAGCAGCCAATTTGAGTTGGACAGCTCTGAAGCTTTCTTT.

This chain links TRBV27 with TRBJ2-7, with 9 bases matching TRBD1. This CDR3 comprises 14 residues. Germline V gene lookup returns CDR1 MNHEY and CDR2 SMNVEV (reference sequence). V gave up 5 bases and J gave up 6 bases; unmatched junction bases: 8. The CDR3 nucleotides read TGTGCCAGCAGTCATGGGACAGGGAGCATCGAGCAGTACTTC. Residues: CASSHGTGSIEQYF.

The chain carries TRBV11-2 and TRBJ1-5, with D perhaps matching TRBD1 (6 bases). Per germline, CDR1 SGHAT and CDR2 FQNNGV. V shed 1 base and J shed 4 bases, with 11 bases lying between them. The CDR3 spans 15 residues. CDR3 bases: TGTGCCAGCAGCTTAGCCGGGGGCGCAAATCAGCCCCAGCATTTT. Translation: CASSLAGGANQPQHF.

V usage is TRBV30 and J usage is TRBJ2-5; tentative D call: TRBD2 (5 bases). Between the trimmed V and J ends, which lost 1 base and 4 bases, there was a span of 16 bases. From germline, CDR1 is GTSNPN and CDR2 SVGIG (reference sequence). The CDR3 length is 15 residues. The CDR3 DNA follows: TGTGCCTGGAGTGCCTCCCCCCTGGGGAGAGAGACCCAGTACTTC. It specifies CAWSASPLGRETQYF.

CDR3 sequence reads: CASSLAPRNQPQHF. CDR3 in DNA: TGTGCCAGCAGCTTGGCCCCCCGCAATCAGCCCCAGCATTTT. This chain joins TRBV7-2 and TRBJ1-5; D unresolved. Germline assignment: CDR1 SGHTA and CDR2 FQGNSA. V lost 3 bases and J 2 bases, leaving 8 bases between the germline ends. There are 14 residues in the CDR3.

The rearrangement links TRBV27 to TRBJ2-7, with 9 bases matching TRBD1. J lost 6 bases, V lost 0 bases, and 9 bases had no gene match. The CDR3 totals 16 residues. From germline, CDR1 is MNHEY and CDR2 SMNVEV (reference sequence). CDR3 loop: CASSLSVGTGYGEQYF. CDR3 DNA: TGTGCCAGCAGTTTATCGGTCGGGACAGGGTATGGCGAGCAGTACTTC.

The rearrangement links TRBV30 to TRBJ1-1, with D uncertain. CDR3 length equals 15 residues. V was pared by 3 bases and J by 0 bases, with 14 bases between. CDR1 GTSNPN and CDR2 SVGIG come from the germline V gene (reference sequence). This CDR3 reads CAWRREGTMNTEAFF. DNA for the CDR3: TGTGCCTGGAGGCGGGAGGGCACAATGAACACTGAAGCTTTCTTT.

The chain is built from TRBV6-1 and TRBJ2-3; the D gene is possibly TRBD1 (6 bases). CDR3 length: 16 amino acids. Trimming shortened V by 1 base and J by 1 base, and 12 bases separated the two germline ends. Germline V gene sequence: CDR1 MNHNS, CDR2 SASEGT. The DNA of the CDR3 is TGTGCCAGCAGTGAAGTCGGCAGGGGACGCACAGATACGCAGTATTTT. It yields the protein CASSEVGRGRTDTQYF.

V is TRBV29-1 and J is TRBJ1-3; D might be TRBD1 (5 bases). Germline assignment: CDR1 SQVTM and CDR2 ANQGSEA. The germline V and J ends were trimmed by 4 bases and 0 bases, with 16 bases remaining between them. The CDR3 has 16 residues. The CDR3 nucleotides are TGCAGCGTTGCCGACCTCGGGGCAGCCTCTGGAAACACCATATATTTT. Protein sequence: CSVADLGAASGNTIYF. Drawing the rest from reference TRBV29-1 and TRBJ1-3, the complete variable domain is SAVISQKPSRDICQRGTSLTIQCQVDSQVTMMFWYRQQPGQSLTLIATANQGSEATYESGFVIDKFPISRPNLTFSTLTVSNMSPEDSSIYLCSVADLGAASGNTIYFGEGSWLTVV.

This chain connects TRBV4-2 to TRBJ1-4; D perhaps matches TRBD1 (6 bases). This CDR3 is 16 amino acids long. In germline, CDR1 is LGHNA, CDR2 YNFKEQ. V gave up 0 bases and J gave up 6 bases, with 14 bases separating them. CDR3 nucleotides: TGTGCCAGCAGCCAAGATCCCCAGGGGATGGATGAAAAACTGTTTTTT. It yields the protein CASSQDPQGMDEKLFF.